The T cell receptor beta chain described here comes from a study of blood T cell repertoires in COVID-19 (dated by TCRdb to about 2020). Background on the whole study: Collaborator samples came from the United States, Italy and Spain and covered acute and convalescent phases of COVID-19. The material from the prospective study consisted of cDNA or gDNA derived from T cells, B-cell-depleted T cells, or PBMCs. The dataset comprised deeply sampled blood TCRbeta repertoires from subjects exposed to, actively infected with, or recovered from COVID-19. The repertoires were released in a freely available public database intended as a resource for research on the immune response to SARS-CoV-2. Samples came from the ongoing ImmuneRACE study (first 160 participants) plus 1,254 subjects from 6 global collaborators. Nearly every sample came with metadata listing a de-identified subject ID, COVID-19 status, age in years and sex. Where available, HLA class I and class II types were obtained from metadata supplied by the sample provider rather than from assay-based typing.

TCRbeta CDR3 regions were amplified from genomic DNA using the immunoSEQ Assay, a bias-controlled multiplex PCR. The study's own analysis went as follows. The number of nucleated cells in each sample was estimated by amplification of reference gene primers within the assay. To quantify the absolute abundance of each unique TCRbeta CDR3 rearrangement, sequence reads were collapsed and filtered. For each sample, productive Simpson clonality was calculated as the square root of Simpson's diversity index over productive rearrangements. Entries here come from immuneACCESS through TCRdb and include only in-frame sequences with V and J called. Some clones fail to appear in such tables; in the studies checked, an unresolved V gene covers under half of the shortfall, and the cause of the remainder is unknown. V and J calls plus clone size are reproduced from that table; the DNA served to infer D and trimming. Present in this sample are fewer than 250,000 clones, about 83% of which were seen just once. The ten largest clones capture 3.6% of the sample.

Participants in the prospective study were enrolled through a virtual design, were aged about 18 to 100 years, and lived in about 25 United States geographic areas. Cohort assignment in the prospective study relied on participant-reported clinical history from a screening survey and a study questionnaire. Exposed participants were defined as having been in contact with someone with a PCR-confirmed or clinician-diagnosed COVID-19 case within 2 weeks of study entry. Mobile phlebotomists in the prospective study collected whole blood, serum and a nasopharyngeal or oropharyngeal swab from every participant. Participants in the prospective study had the option to provide additional blood draws and questionnaires over a roughly two-month period. Prospective study blood samples were shipped either frozen or at room temperature before DNA extraction. Beyond this particular receptor, the publication reports: Clinical and demographic metadata were provided uncurated, with the amount varying by source and participant.

To note about this clone: No antigen is known for it. No base quality information exists; no much larger clone differs at one position.

Taken from cysteine to phenylalanine, the CDR3 has 15 residues. Only the CDR3 portion is preserved as DNA: 45 bases, with reading frame beginning at the first base. V is clipped by 4 bases and J by 1 base, and the sequence between their germline boundaries is 13 bases long. CDR1 and CDR2, looked up from the germline V gene, are MDHEN and SYDVKM. Sequencing was carried out using PBMCs or T cells enriched from blood (not recorded which). The source of this sequence is a woman aged 40 to 50 who had been exposed to COVID-19. The receptor chain draws on TRBV28 and TRBJ1-1, and TRBD1 may be the D gene, going by 5 matching bases. The sequence in DNA is TGTGCCAGCAGTTCGCCTCAGGGATGGAACACTGAAGCTTTCTTT. This sequence encodes CASSSPQGWNTEAFF.